Shown below are 26 T cell receptor beta chains from a single sample sequenced in a study of blood T cell repertoires in COVID-19. The table came from immunoSEQ multiplex PCR; TCRdb's copy has only in-frame clones and leaves some out. The sample lists about 150,000 clones, around 81% occurring once. The sequenced sample consisted of peripheral blood. These receptors all stem from a woman between 35 and 50 years old with active or convalescent COVID-19.

V and J are TRBV5-1 and TRBJ1-1; D gene unclear. CDR3 length: 13 amino acids. Per germline, CDR1 SGHRS and CDR2 YFSETQ. The ends were cut back, 5 bases at V and 1 base at J, with 9 bases in the middle. The CDR3 bases are TGCGCCAGCAGGTTCGGAGGGAACACTGAAGCTTTCTTT. It encodes CASRFGGNTEAFF.

The V gene is TRBV28, the J gene TRBJ1-3; 8 bases fit TRBD1. The V gene's germline CDR1 is MDHEN and CDR2 SYDVKM. With 5 bases clipped from V and 0 bases from J, the junction kept 3 bases outside the gene matches. The CDR3 consists of 15 residues. The CDR3 bases are TGTGCCAGCAGTCTCCAGGGGGCCTCTGGAAACACCATATATTTT. Protein product: CASSLQGASGNTIYF.

The chain employs TRBV5-6 and TRBJ1-2; 7 bases agree with TRBD1. CDR3 length: 14 amino acids. With V trimmed by 2 bases and J by 5 bases, 6 bases remained unmatched. CDR1 is SGHDT, CDR2 YYEEEE, per germline. DNA for the CDR3: TGTGCCAGCAGCTTTCCACAGGGGAGGTATGGCTACACCTTC. It translates to CASSFPQGRYGYTF.

To note about this clone: One junction end does not reproduce the germline sequence, and a read error may be involved. V and J are TRBV5-6 and TRBJ2-7; 9 bases align to TRBD1. The CDR3 extends over 12 amino acids. Germline CDR1 is SGHDT and CDR2 is YYEEEE. The CDR3 DNA reads as TGTGCCAGCAGCTTGGCTACAGGGGGCTCGAACTTC. It encodes CASSLATGGSNF.

The chain links TRBV21-1 to TRBJ1-6. TRBV21-1 is a documented pseudogene. CDR3 length: 16 residues. Written as DNA, the CDR3 is TGTGCCAGCAGCATAGAAGGACGGAGGGGTAATTCACCCCTCCACTTT. Translating gives CASSIEGRRGNSPLHF.

The chain has TRBV7-2 and TRBJ2-7, with 8 bases matching TRBD1. This CDR3 spans 14 amino acids. In germline, CDR1 is SGHTA, CDR2 FQGNSA. J was trimmed by 3 bases and V by 8 bases; bases with no gene match: 9. The CDR3 DNA sequence: TGTGCCAGCTCCTCCGGACAGGGATTCTACGAGCAGTACTTC. This sequence encodes CASSSGQGFYEQYF.

The CDR3 DNA reads TGTGCCAGCAGTGCAGGGGCGAGGACTGAAGCTTTCTTT. Amino acid sequence: CASSAGARTEAFF. The chain links TRBV6-4 to TRBJ1-1, with D possibly being TRBD1 (6 bases). Germline values: CDR1 MRHNA, CDR2 SNTAGT. V lost 4 bases and J lost 5, with 11 bases in between. There are 13 residues in the CDR3.

The genes are TRBV2 and TRBJ1-5; D may be TRBD1 (6 bases). This CDR3 is 13 amino acids long. V gave up 5 bases and J gave up 7 bases, with 12 bases separating them. CDR1 SNHLY and CDR2 FYNNEI come from the germline V gene. The CDR3 DNA reads TGTGCCAGCAGTCGACAGGTCCACCAGCCCCAGCATTTT. It codes for CASSRQVHQPQHF. Full variable domain (outside the CDR3, taken from reference TRBV2 and TRBJ1-5): EPEVTQTPSHQVTQMGQEVILRCVPISNHLYFYWYRQILGQKVEFLVSFYNNEISEKSEIFDDQFSVERPDGSNFTLKIRSTKLEDSAMYFCASSRQVHQPQHFGDGTRLSIL.

Here the CDR3 DNA reads TGTGCCAGCAGTGAAGGGAGCCACCGGGGAAACACCATATATTTT. Its protein is CASSEGSHRGNTIYF. This chain joins TRBV6-1 and TRBJ1-3; no firm D call. Between the trimmed V and J ends, which lost 1 base and 4 bases, there was a span of 11 bases. The CDR3 sequence is 15 residues long. CDR1 MNHNS and CDR2 SASEGT come from the germline V gene.

This clone was seen more than once but under ten times. The chain recombines TRBV10-3 with TRBJ2-1; D possibly corresponds to TRBD1 (7 bases). The CDR3 sequence is 15 residues long. Germline CDR1 and CDR2: ENHRY and SYGVKD. V was shortened by 6 bases and J by 4 bases, with 16 bases between the two germline ends. The CDR3 nucleotides read TGTGCCATCAGCGGAGGGGGCGACTGGTACAATGAGCAGTTCTTC. This codes for CAISGGGDWYNEQFF.

The V and J genes are TRBV11-3 and TRBJ1-1; D unclear. This CDR3 is 13 amino acids long. Trimming cost V 3 bases and J 2 bases, with 7 bases left between them. The germline V gene encodes CDR1 SGHNT and CDR2 YENEEA. The CDR3 DNA sequence: TGTGCCAGCAGCTTGTATTCCAACACTGAAGCTTTCTTT. This sequence encodes CASSLYSNTEAFF.

J is TRBJ2-3 and V is TRBV4-1; D possibly corresponds to TRBD2 (5 bases). Germline CDR1 and CDR2: MGHRA and YSYEKL. CDR3 size: 17 residues. With 0 bases removed from V and 1 base from J, the gap between germline ends came to 14 bases. The CDR3 protein is CASSQDRPSSRTDTQYF. CDR3 coding DNA: TGCGCCAGCAGCCAAGATAGGCCTAGCAGTCGCACAGATACGCAGTATTTT.

This chain links TRBV19 with TRBJ1-3; TRBD1 might be the D (5 bases). The CDR3 runs 17 residues. Between the trimmed V and J ends, which lost 3 bases and 0 bases, there was a span of 15 bases. The germline gives CDR1 LNHDA, CDR2 SQIVND (reference sequence). In DNA form, the CDR3 reads TGTGCCAGTAGTATTGGTGCGACAGCCCCCTCTGGAAACACCATATATTTT. Amino acids: CASSIGATAPSGNTIYF. Full variable domain (missing parts from reference TRBV19 and TRBJ1-3): DGGITQSPKYLFRKEGQNVTLSCEQNLNHDAMYWYRQDPGQGLRLIYYSQIVNDFQKGDIAEGYSVSREKKESFPLTVTSAQKNPTAFYLCASSIGATAPSGNTIYFGEGSWLTVV.

This clone was counted a few times. The gene calls are TRBV10-3 and TRBJ2-2; 10 positions agree with TRBD2. The CDR3 has 15 residues. J was trimmed by 4 bases and V by 4 bases; bases with no gene match: 3. The germline gives CDR1 ENHRY, CDR2 SYGVKD. The CDR3 bases are TGTGCCATCAGTGGGGTAGCGGGGGGCACCGGGGAGCTGTTTTTT. It translates to CAISGVAGGTGELFF.

This CDR3 reads CASSYSRRASNYGYTF. The CDR3 DNA follows: TGTGCCAGCAGTTACTCGAGAAGAGCTTCTAACTATGGCTACACCTTC. This chain uses TRBV6-6 with TRBJ1-2; unclear D gene. This CDR3 comprises 16 residues. Trimming left V 0 bases short and J 0 bases short, with 11 bases between. Per the germline V gene, CDR1 is MNHNY and CDR2 is SVGAGI (reference sequence).

The V gene is TRBV12-5, the J gene TRBJ2-2, with D perhaps TRBD2 (5 bases). Germline V gives CDR1 LGHNT, CDR2 FRNRAP. Trimming took 1 base from V and 10 from J, leaving 10 bases between them. The CDR3 contains 13 residues. The CDR3 nucleotides are TGTGCTAGTGGTTTGGAGCCGGGGTCGGAGCTGTTTTTT. Translating it yields CASGLEPGSELFF.

The chain couples TRBV19 to TRBJ1-5, with 10 positions matching TRBD1. The length of the CDR3 is 17 residues. V was pared by 7 bases and J by 1 base, with 10 bases of the junction left unmatched. The V gene's germline CDR1 is LNHDA and CDR2 SQIVND (reference sequence). For the CDR3, the DNA is TGTGCCAGTATTCCATCGGACAGGGGGAGAAGCAATCAGCCCCAGCATTTT. Translation gives CASIPSDRGRSNQPQHF. Full variable domain (rest looked up from reference TRBV19 and TRBJ1-5): DGGITQSPKYLFRKEGQNVTLSCEQNLNHDAMYWYRQDPGQGLRLIYYSQIVNDFQKGDIAEGYSVSREKKESFPLTVTSAQKNPTAFYLCASIPSDRGRSNQPQHFGDGTRLSIL.

V gene TRBV21-1 combines with J gene TRBJ2-5; the table names TRBD2, a call not compared with the DNA. TRBV21-1 is given as a pseudogene. CDR3 length: 18 residues. CDR3 region: CASSSLGLAGRVLETQYF. The CDR3 nucleotides are TGTGCCAGCAGCAGCCTCGGACTAGCGGGAAGGGTCTTAGAGACCCAGTACTTC.

The chain joins TRBV2 to TRBJ2-3; 10 bases map to TRBD2. The V gene end was trimmed by 4 bases and the J gene end by 3 bases; junction bases not matched to a gene: 10. The CDR3 is 17 amino acids. Germline CDR1 and CDR2: SNHLY and FYNNEI. CDR3 protein: CASSGWLAGEGTDTQYF. The DNA of the CDR3 is TGTGCCAGCAGTGGTTGGCTAGCGGGGGAGGGAACAGATACGCAGTATTTT.

The chain recombines TRBV14 with TRBJ2-7; the match to TRBD2 covers 7 bases. Unmatched junction bases numbered 2, after V lost 3 bases and J lost 0 bases. The CDR3 consists of 14 residues. Germline lookup yields CDR1 SGHDN and CDR2 FVKESK. The CDR3 DNA reads TGTGCCAGCAGCCAGGCTAGCGGCTCCTACGAGCAGTACTTC. Translation: CASSQASGSYEQYF. Complete variable domain (other parts from reference TRBV14 and TRBJ2-7): EAGVTQFPSHSVIEKGQTVTLRCDPISGHDNLYWYRRVMGKEIKFLLHFVKESKQDESGMPNNRFLAERTGGTYSTLKVQPAELEDSGVYFCASSQASGSYEQYFGPGTRLTVT.

V is TRBV5-1 and J is TRBJ2-5; no firm D call. V lost 4 bases and J 2 bases, leaving 21 bases between the germline ends. Germline assignment: CDR1 SGHRS and CDR2 YFSETQ. CDR3 length equals 17 residues. The CDR3 DNA is TGCGCCAGCAGCCCTGGTTTCCTGGGCAGATCACAAGAGACCCAGTACTTC. This gives the protein CASSPGFLGRSQETQYF.

The chain is built from TRBV7-9 and TRBJ1-2, with no clear D. Trimming took 4 bases from V and 0 from J, leaving 18 bases between them. CDR3 size: 17 residues. Germline values: CDR1 SEHNR, CDR2 FQNEAQ (reference sequence). The CDR3 nucleotides are TGTGCCAGCAGCTCTAAAACCGGTCCGAGTGCTAACTATGGCTACACCTTC. This translates into CASSSKTGPSANYGYTF.

The V and J genes are TRBV28 and TRBJ2-1, with D tentatively TRBD2 (6 bases). Trimming took 1 base from V and 2 from J, leaving 12 bases between them. This CDR3 region has 16 residues. Germline loops: CDR1 MDHEN, CDR2 SYDVKM. CDR3 residues: CASSLYGEEAYNEQFF. The DNA of the CDR3 is TGTGCCAGCAGTTTATATGGGGAGGAAGCCTACAATGAGCAGTTCTTC.

The chain uses TRBV19 and TRBJ1-1, with D possibly TRBD1 on 5 matching bases. Trimming pared 3 bases from V and 0 bases from J, leaving 8 bases between. Looked up from germline, CDR1 is LNHDA and CDR2 is SQIVND (reference sequence). CDR3 size: 14 residues. The CDR3 region is CASSIQGMNTEAFF. As DNA, the CDR3 is TGTGCCAGTAGTATTCAGGGAATGAACACTGAAGCTTTCTTT.

In its sample, this clone was seen once. The V gene is TRBV7-2, the J gene TRBJ2-5; D is possibly TRBD2 (7 bases). Looked up from germline, CDR1 is SGHTA and CDR2 is FQGNSA. This CDR3 has 15 residues. Deletions cut 4 bases from V and 5 bases from J, with 17 bases between. CDR3 nucleotide sequence: TGTGCCAGCAGCTCACACAAGGGGGGGCAGGAGACCCAGTACTTC. Amino acids: CASSSHKGGQETQYF.

The rearrangement links TRBV3-1 (or the pseudogene TRBV3-2) to TRBJ1-2, with 9 nucleotides matching TRBD1. This CDR3 has 15 amino acids. Trimming cost V 1 base and J 4 bases; bases outside gene matches: 4. CDR1 is LGHDT, CDR2 YNNKEL, per germline (reference sequence). Written as DNA, the CDR3 is TGTGCCAGCAGCCAAGGCCGGGGACAGGGCTATGGCTACACCTTC. Amino acids: CASSQGRGQGYGYTF.